The next 28 T cell receptor beta chains were all read from a single sample in a study of blood T cell repertoires in COVID-19. Libraries were prepared by immunoSEQ multiplex PCR; TCRdb keeps only in-frame clonotypes and omits some of them. This sample carries around 110,000 clones, less than 95% of them seen once, and the ten largest clones take 1.8%. Specimen: peripheral blood. The receptors shown here come from a human donor with active COVID-19. The donor label of this sample is uncertain.

CDR3 residues: CASSRRGTGLRYGYTF. The CDR3 coding sequence is TGTGCCAGCAGCCGCCGCGGGACAGGGTTACGCTATGGCTACACCTTC. This sequence joins TRBV3-1 (or the pseudogene TRBV3-2) and TRBJ1-2; 9 nucleotides align to TRBD1. This CDR3 is 16 amino acids long. The germline V gene has CDR1 LGHDT and CDR2 YNNKEL (reference sequence). The J segment lost 4 bases and the V segment lost 4 bases, leaving 10 bases of the junction unmatched.

V and J are TRBV25-1 and TRBJ1-1; D remains ambiguous. The CDR3 extends over 14 amino acids. Looked up from germline, CDR1 is MGHDK and CDR2 is SYGVNS. V was clipped by 1 base and J by 1 base, with 7 bases between them. CDR3 DNA sequence: TGTGCCAGCAGTGAATTAGGAGCGAACACTGAAGCTTTCTTT. It specifies CASSELGANTEAFF.

This clone was seen a single time. The rearrangement uses TRBV11-2 and TRBJ2-7, with 11 bases fitting TRBD1. The trim removed 8 bases at V and 2 bases at J, leaving 5 bases unmatched. The germline V gene has CDR1 SGHAT and CDR2 FQNNGV. CDR3 length: 14 residues. DNA of the CDR3: TGTGCCAGCGCGCCGGGACAGGGGGCCTACGAGCAGTACTTC. This sequence encodes CASAPGQGAYEQYF.

V gene TRBV5-4 combines with J gene TRBJ2-5, with 7 bases identical to TRBD1. With V trimmed by 4 bases and J by 1 base, 4 bases remained unmatched. The CDR3 spans 14 residues. In germline, CDR1 is SGHNT, CDR2 YYREEE (reference sequence). The CDR3 spells CASSLGTVQETQYF. For the CDR3, the DNA is TGTGCCAGCAGCCTCGGGACAGTCCAAGAGACCCAGTACTTC.

This CDR3 is CASSPRERGFTGELFF. The DNA for the CDR3 is TGCGCCAGCAGCCCCAGAGAGCGGGGGTTCACCGGGGAGCTGTTTTTT. The chain carries TRBV4-1 and TRBJ2-2; 8 positions agree with TRBD2. Losses at the gene ends were 4 bases for V and 4 bases for J; bases not matched to a gene: 8. From germline, CDR1 is MGHRA and CDR2 YSYEKL. The CDR3 is 16 residues long.

This sequence joins TRBV6-2 or TRBV6-3 and TRBJ1-6; a weak D match, TRBD1 (6 bases). There are 16 residues in the CDR3. Germline CDR1 and CDR2: MNHEY and SVGEGT. Trimming left V 0 bases short and J 5 bases short, with 11 bases between. CDR3 protein: CASSYSTQGNNSPLHF. The DNA for the CDR3 is TGTGCCAGCAGTTACTCGACACAGGGAAATAATTCACCCCTCCACTTT.

V is TRBV23-1 and J is TRBJ1-2; 9 nucleotides agree with TRBD1. TRBV23-1 counts as an open reading frame of uncertain function. The CDR3 length is 16 residues. Trimming took 7 bases from V and 6 from J; bases not matched to a gene: 15. In DNA, the CDR3 is TGCGCCAGCATTTCACTCACGGGACAGGGCTTAAATGGCTACACCTTC. Its translation is CASISLTGQGLNGYTF.

The rearrangement uses TRBV6-2 or TRBV6-3 and TRBJ2-7; 8 bases align to TRBD1. Trimming removed 6 bases from V and 6 bases from J; junction bases left unmatched: 7. The length of the CDR3 is 13 residues. Germline V gene lookup returns CDR1 MNHEY and CDR2 SVGEGT. CDR3 region: CASSLDRAGEQYF. The CDR3, as DNA: TGTGCCAGCAGCCTGGACAGGGCAGGCGAGCAGTACTTC.

In this sample, this clone turned up once. This chain connects TRBV5-4 to TRBJ1-2; D may be TRBD1 (5 bases). Trimming took off 4 bases at V and 2 bases at J, with 9 bases between the two ends. Germline values: CDR1 SGHNT, CDR2 YYREEE (reference sequence). This CDR3 region has 13 residues. CDR3 region: CASSTTVNYGYTF. In DNA form, the CDR3 reads TGTGCCAGCAGCACGACAGTCAACTATGGCTACACCTTC.

This chain connects TRBV7-9 to TRBJ2-1; tentatively, D is TRBD1 (6 bases). CDR3 length: 14 amino acids. The germline gives CDR1 SEHNR, CDR2 FQNEAQ (reference sequence). V shed 5 bases and J shed 7 bases, with 15 bases lying between them. The CDR3, as DNA: TGTGCCAGCAGCGAAACCGGACAGACAAATGAGCAGTTCTTC. It yields the protein CASSETGQTNEQFF.

About this clone: The germline gene is not matched at one end of the junction; a read error may be the cause. The chain combines TRBV7-7 with TRBJ2-5, with 7 bases fitting TRBD1. Germline CDR1 SSHAT, CDR2 FNYEAQ (reference sequence). This CDR3 has 15 residues. The CDR3 loop is CASSETGQSPVTQYF. CDR3 in DNA: TGTGCTAGCAGCGAGACAGGGCAAAGCCCAGTGACCCAGTACTTC.

There are a few counts of this clone. This chain joins TRBV7-3 and TRBJ1-6, with D tentatively TRBD1 (6 bases). The CDR3 is made up of 18 amino acids. Trimming removed 1 base at V and 6 bases at J, with 19 bases between. Germline CDR1 is SGHTA and CDR2 is FQGTGA. This CDR3 reads CASSLMVAVGTSNSPLHF. DNA of the CDR3: TGTGCCAGCAGCTTAATGGTCGCAGTTGGGACATCTAATTCACCCCTCCACTTT. The full variable domain, in which reference TRBV7-3 and TRBJ1-6 provide the parts outside the CDR3, is GAGVSQTPSNKVTEKGKYVELRCDPISGHTALYWYRQSLGQGPEFLIYFQGTGAADDSGLPNDRFFAVRPEGSVSTLKIQRTERGDSAVYLCASSLMVAVGTSNSPLHFGNGTRLTVT.

The chain is built from TRBV7-9 and TRBJ2-4; D possibly corresponds to TRBD1 (5 bases). Germline CDR1 is SEHNR and CDR2 is FQNEAQ (reference sequence). The CDR3 is 15 amino acids. The V gene lost 5 bases and the J gene lost 0 bases, with 11 bases spanning the gap. The CDR3 sequence: CASSPPTVAKNIQYF. CDR3 sequence (DNA): TGTGCCAGCAGCCCGCCGACAGTAGCCAAAAACATTCAGTACTTC. The full variable domain, completed using reference TRBV7-9 and TRBJ2-4, is DTGVSQNPRHKITKRGQNVTFRCDPISEHNRLYWYRQTLGQGPEFLTYFQNEAQLEKSRLLSDRFSAERPKGSFSTLEIQRTEQGDSAMYLCASSPPTVAKNIQYFGAGTRLSVL.

The chain combines TRBV19 with TRBJ1-4, with D tentatively TRBD1 (6 bases). CDR1 and CDR2 (germline): LNHDA, SQIVND (reference sequence). The V and J ends lost 4 bases and 5 bases respectively, with 14 bases between them. This CDR3 has 15 amino acids. This chain's CDR3 is CASSTTGGENEKLFF. The DNA for the CDR3 is TGTGCCAGTAGTACAACGGGGGGCGAGAATGAAAAACTGTTTTTT.

The chain joins TRBV9 to TRBJ2-3, with 9 bases identical to TRBD1. The J segment lost 4 bases and the V segment lost 3 bases, leaving 3 bases of the junction unmatched. Per the germline V gene, CDR1 is SGDLS and CDR2 is YYNGEE. The CDR3 length is 14 residues. CDR3 coding DNA: TGTGCCAGCAGCGGACAGGGGGGGGCAGATACGCAGTATTTT. Translated, it gives CASSGQGGADTQYF.

The chain has TRBV5-1 and TRBJ1-1; 7 nucleotides match TRBD1. CDR3 size: 14 residues. With V trimmed by 4 bases and J by 4 bases, 7 bases remained unmatched. Germline V lookup: CDR1 SGHRS, CDR2 YFSETQ. DNA of the CDR3: TGCGCCAGCAGCCTCGGGACAGCTCTCACTGAAGCTTTCTTT. Translated: CASSLGTALTEAFF.

The CDR3 here is CASSVDSTNEKLFF. CDR3 nucleotides: TGTGCCAGCAGCGTAGACTCTACTAATGAAAAACTGTTTTTT. The chain uses TRBV9 and TRBJ1-4; D uncertain. The V and J ends lost 0 bases and 2 bases respectively, with 5 bases between them. Looked up from germline, CDR1 is SGDLS and CDR2 is YYNGEE. There are 14 residues in the CDR3.

As DNA, the CDR3 is TGTGCCAGCAGCCGGGACTATACAGATACGCAGTATTTT. Amino acid sequence: CASSRDYTDTQYF. The rearrangement joins TRBV6-2 or TRBV6-3 to TRBJ2-3; 7 bases align to TRBD2. Per germline, CDR1 MNHEY and CDR2 SVGEGT. The CDR3 is 13 residues long. J lost 3 bases, V lost 6 bases, and 3 bases had no gene match.

The rearrangement joins TRBV27 to TRBJ1-1, with 9 bases aligning to TRBD1. V shed 4 bases, J shed 0 bases, and the junction held 6 bases outside the gene matches. The CDR3 has 16 residues. Germline loops: CDR1 MNHEY, CDR2 SMNVEV (reference sequence). The CDR3 reads CASSSRQGGMNTEAFF. In nucleotides, the CDR3 is TGTGCCAGCAGTTCCAGACAGGGGGGTATGAACACTGAAGCTTTCTTT.

V usage is TRBV18 and J usage is TRBJ1-6, with TRBD1 matching over 8 bases. CDR3 length: 14 residues. CDR1 and CDR2 from the germline V gene are KGHSH and LQKENI. V was clipped by 6 bases and J by 7 bases; unmatched bases: 5. The DNA for the CDR3 is TGTGCCAGCTCGCCGGGACAGGAAAATTCACCCCTCCACTTT. This gives the protein CASSPGQENSPLHF.

The chain is built from TRBV7-9 and TRBJ1-2, with 7 bases fitting TRBD1. V was clipped by 5 bases and J by 4 bases; unmatched bases: 7. Germline lookup yields CDR1 SEHNR and CDR2 FQNEAQ (reference sequence). The CDR3 is 14 amino acids. CDR3 coding DNA: TGTGCCAGCAGCCCAAGACAGGGTGGCTATGGCTACACCTTC. Amino acids: CASSPRQGGYGYTF.

The chain employs TRBV3-1 (or the pseudogene TRBV3-2) and TRBJ1-1, with 7 nucleotides matching TRBD1. Looked up from germline, CDR1 is LGHDT and CDR2 is YNNKEL (reference sequence). This CDR3 contains 14 residues. V lost 4 bases and J lost 4; bases outside the gene matches: 6. CDR3 amino acids: CASSRTGVGTEAFF. The CDR3, as DNA: TGTGCCAGCAGCCGTACAGGGGTTGGCACTGAAGCTTTCTTT.

J is TRBJ2-7 and V is TRBV7-8; the match to TRBD1 covers 10 bases. V dropped 5 bases and J dropped 2; count of bases not matched to a gene: 6. The CDR3 length is 15 residues. CDR1 and CDR2 from the germline V gene are SGHVS and FQNEAQ. The CDR3 loop reads CASSPGGQGTYEQYF. The CDR3 DNA reads as TGTGCCAGCAGCCCCGGGGGACAGGGGACCTACGAGCAGTACTTC. The complete variable domain, with remaining parts taken from reference TRBV7-8 and TRBJ2-7, reads GAGVSQSPRYKVAKRGQDVALRCDPISGHVSLFWYQQALGQGPEFLTYFQNEAQLDKSGLPSDRFFAERPEGSVSTLKIQRTQQEDSAVYLCASSPGGQGTYEQYFGPGTRLTVT.

This clone has a handful of counts. The chain couples TRBV6-8 to TRBJ2-1, with 9 bases matching TRBD1. V was clipped by 6 bases and J by 6 bases; unmatched bases: 9. The germline gives CDR1 MNHGY, CDR2 SAAAGT. The CDR3 contains 15 residues. The CDR3 DNA sequence: TGTGCCAGCAGAGTCCGGGACAGGGTGGTCAATGAGCAGTTCTTC. Residues: CASRVRDRVVNEQFF.

Turning to this clone: This same CDR3 is encoded by further DNA sequences in the sample. J is TRBJ1-5 and V is TRBV20-1; D not certain. The CDR3 spans 12 residues. Trimming shortened V by 3 bases and J by 2 bases, and 5 bases separated the two germline ends. Per germline, CDR1 DFQATT and CDR2 SNEGSKA (reference sequence). The CDR3 sequence is CSASRGNQPQHF. CDR3 coding DNA: TGCAGTGCTAGTCGTGGCAATCAGCCCCAGCATTTT.

The chain links TRBV14 to TRBJ2-1; 8 bases align to TRBD2. V trimming: 0 bases; J trimming: 1 base; junction bases outside the gene matches: 2. The CDR3 runs to 16 residues. Germline V gene lookup returns CDR1 SGHDN and CDR2 FVKESK. The CDR3 is CASSQDLAGSYNEQFF. CDR3 DNA sequence: TGTGCCAGCAGCCAAGACTTAGCGGGGTCCTACAATGAGCAGTTCTTC.

In its sample, this clone was seen once. The V call is TRBV28, the J call TRBJ1-2; 8 bases map to TRBD1. The V gene end was trimmed by 6 bases and the J gene end by 4 bases; junction bases not matched to a gene: 7. The CDR3 extends over 14 amino acids. Germline CDR1 is MDHEN and CDR2 is SYDVKM. The CDR3 DNA follows: TGTGCCAGCAGCGTCCTGGACAGGGCCTATGGCTACACCTTC. This sequence encodes CASSVLDRAYGYTF.

This clone was picked up one time. The chain recombines TRBV5-4 with TRBJ2-3; a weak D match, TRBD2 (6 bases). This CDR3 is 15 amino acids long. V lost 1 base, J lost 2 bases, and 11 bases lay in between. Germline V gives CDR1 SGHNT, CDR2 YYREEE (reference sequence). The CDR3 DNA follows: TGTGCCAGCAGCTTGTATAGCGGAAACACAGATACGCAGTATTTT. This gives the protein CASSLYSGNTDTQYF.